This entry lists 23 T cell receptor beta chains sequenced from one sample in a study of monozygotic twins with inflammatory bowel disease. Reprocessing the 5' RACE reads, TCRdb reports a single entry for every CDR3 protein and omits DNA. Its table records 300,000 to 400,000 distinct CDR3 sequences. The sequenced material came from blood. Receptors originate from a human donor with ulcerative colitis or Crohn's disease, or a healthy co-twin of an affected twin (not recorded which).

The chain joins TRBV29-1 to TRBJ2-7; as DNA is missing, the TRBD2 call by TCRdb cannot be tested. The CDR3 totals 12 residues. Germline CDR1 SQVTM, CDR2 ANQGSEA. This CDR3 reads CSVGGIAYEQYF.

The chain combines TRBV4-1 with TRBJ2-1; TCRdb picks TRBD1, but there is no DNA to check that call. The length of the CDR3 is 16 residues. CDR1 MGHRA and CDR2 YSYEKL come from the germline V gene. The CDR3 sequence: CASSHRDRVLYNEQFF.

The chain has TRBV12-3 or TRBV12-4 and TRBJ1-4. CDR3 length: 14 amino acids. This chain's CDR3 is CASSFRKGYEKLFF.

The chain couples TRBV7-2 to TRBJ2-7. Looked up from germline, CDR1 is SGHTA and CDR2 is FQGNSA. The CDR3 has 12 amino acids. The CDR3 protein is CASSFSGYEQYF.

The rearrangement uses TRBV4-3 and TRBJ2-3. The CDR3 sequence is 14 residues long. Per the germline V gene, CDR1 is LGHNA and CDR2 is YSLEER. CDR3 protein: CASSQGALTDTQYF.

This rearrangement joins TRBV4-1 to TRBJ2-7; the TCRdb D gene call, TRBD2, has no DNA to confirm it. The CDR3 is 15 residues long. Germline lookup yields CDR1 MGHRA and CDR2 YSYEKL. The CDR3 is CASSHYRLREDEQYF.

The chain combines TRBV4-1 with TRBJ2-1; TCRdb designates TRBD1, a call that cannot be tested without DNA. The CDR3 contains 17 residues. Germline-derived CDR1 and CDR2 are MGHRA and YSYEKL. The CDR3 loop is CASSHRTGPSSYNEQFF.

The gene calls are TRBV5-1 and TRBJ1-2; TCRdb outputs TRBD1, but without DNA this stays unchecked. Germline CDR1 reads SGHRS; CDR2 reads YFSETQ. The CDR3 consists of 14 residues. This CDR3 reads CASRPTTGGYGYTF.

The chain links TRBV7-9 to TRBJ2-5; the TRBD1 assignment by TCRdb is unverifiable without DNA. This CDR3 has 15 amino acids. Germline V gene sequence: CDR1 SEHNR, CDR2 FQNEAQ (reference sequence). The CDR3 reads CASSLSGRGGETQYF.

CDR3 loop: CASSSQTGHNYGYTF. The chain carries TRBV5-1 and TRBJ1-2; TCRdb indicates TRBD1, and absent DNA this call remains unverified. The germline CDR1 and CDR2 sequences are SGHRS and YFSETQ. The CDR3 is made up of 15 amino acids. Looking up the rest from reference TRBV5-1 and TRBJ1-2 gives the full variable domain: KAGVTQTPRYLIKTRGQQVTLSCSPISGHRSVSWYQQTPGQGLQFLFEYFSETQRNKGNFPGRFSGRQFSNSRSEMNVSTLELGDSALYLCASSSQTGHNYGYTFGSGTRLTVV.

CDR3 amino acids: CSAVQGDSNQPQHF. The chain employs TRBV20-1 and TRBJ1-5; TCRdb's D call of TRBD1 is untestable without DNA. This CDR3 region has 14 residues. Germline assignment: CDR1 DFQATT and CDR2 SNEGSKA (reference sequence).

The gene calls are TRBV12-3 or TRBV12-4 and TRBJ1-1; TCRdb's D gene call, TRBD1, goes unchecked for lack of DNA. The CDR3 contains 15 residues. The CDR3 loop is CASSLADRGRTEAFF.

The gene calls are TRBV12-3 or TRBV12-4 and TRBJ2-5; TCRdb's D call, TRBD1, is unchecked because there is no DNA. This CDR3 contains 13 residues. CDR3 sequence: CASSNRVGATQYF.

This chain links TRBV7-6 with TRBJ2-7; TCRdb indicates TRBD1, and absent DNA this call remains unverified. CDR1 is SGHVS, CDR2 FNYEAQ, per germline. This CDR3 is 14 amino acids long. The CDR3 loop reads CASSLGQGPREQYF.

The chain's CDR3 is CASSFEGQGYSYEQYF. The rearrangement links TRBV7-9 to TRBJ2-7; TCRdb names TRBD1, which stays unverified in the absence of DNA. Germline CDR1 SEHNR, CDR2 FQNEAQ (reference sequence). This CDR3 is built from 16 residues.

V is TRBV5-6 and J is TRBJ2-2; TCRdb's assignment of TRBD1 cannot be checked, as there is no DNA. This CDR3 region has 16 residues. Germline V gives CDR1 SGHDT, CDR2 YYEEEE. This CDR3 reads CASSPVWGGNTGELFF.

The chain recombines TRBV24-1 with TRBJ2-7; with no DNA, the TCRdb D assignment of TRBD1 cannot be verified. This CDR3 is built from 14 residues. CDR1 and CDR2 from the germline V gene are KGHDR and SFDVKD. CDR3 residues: CATSDVGQSYEQYF.

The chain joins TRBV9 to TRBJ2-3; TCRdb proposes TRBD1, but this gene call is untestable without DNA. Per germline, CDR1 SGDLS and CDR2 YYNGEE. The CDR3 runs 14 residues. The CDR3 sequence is CASSVLGGTDTQYF.

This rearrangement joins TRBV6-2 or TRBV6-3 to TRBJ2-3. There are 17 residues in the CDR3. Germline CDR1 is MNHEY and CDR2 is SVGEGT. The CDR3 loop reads CASSYEDIFTIMDTQYF.

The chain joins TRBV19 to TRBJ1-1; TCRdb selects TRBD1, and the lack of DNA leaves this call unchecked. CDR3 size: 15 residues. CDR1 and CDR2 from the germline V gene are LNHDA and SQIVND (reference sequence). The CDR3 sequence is CASRRQGAMNTEAFF.

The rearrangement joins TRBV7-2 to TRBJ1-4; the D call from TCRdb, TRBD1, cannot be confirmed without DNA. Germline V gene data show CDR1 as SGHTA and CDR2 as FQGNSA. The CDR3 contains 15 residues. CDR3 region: CASSFDSPTNEKLFF.

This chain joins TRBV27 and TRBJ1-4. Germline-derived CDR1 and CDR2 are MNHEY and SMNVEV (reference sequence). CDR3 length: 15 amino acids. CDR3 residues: CASSLTSGAYEKLFF.

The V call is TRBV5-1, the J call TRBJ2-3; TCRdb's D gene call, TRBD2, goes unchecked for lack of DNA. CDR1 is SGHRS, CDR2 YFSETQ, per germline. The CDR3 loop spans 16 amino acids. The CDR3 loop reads CASSGGLAGSTDTQYF.